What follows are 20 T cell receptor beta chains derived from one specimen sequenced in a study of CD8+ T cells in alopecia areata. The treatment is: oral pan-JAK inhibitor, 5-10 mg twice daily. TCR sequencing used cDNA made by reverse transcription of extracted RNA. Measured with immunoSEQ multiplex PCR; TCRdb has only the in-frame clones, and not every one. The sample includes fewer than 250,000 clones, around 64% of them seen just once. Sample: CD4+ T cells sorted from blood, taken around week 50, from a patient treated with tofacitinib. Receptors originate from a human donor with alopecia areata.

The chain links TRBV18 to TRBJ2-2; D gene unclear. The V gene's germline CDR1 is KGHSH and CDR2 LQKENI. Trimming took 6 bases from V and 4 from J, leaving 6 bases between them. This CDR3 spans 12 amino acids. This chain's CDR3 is CASSVATGELFF. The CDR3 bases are TGTGCCAGCTCGGTGGCCACCGGGGAGCTGTTTTTT.

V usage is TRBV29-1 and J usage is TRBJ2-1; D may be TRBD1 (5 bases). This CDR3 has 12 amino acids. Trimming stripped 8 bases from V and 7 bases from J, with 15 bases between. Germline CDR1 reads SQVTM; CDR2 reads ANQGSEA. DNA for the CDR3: TGCAGCCTCAAAAAAGGGGCGAATGAGCAGTTCTTC. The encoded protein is CSLKKGANEQFF.

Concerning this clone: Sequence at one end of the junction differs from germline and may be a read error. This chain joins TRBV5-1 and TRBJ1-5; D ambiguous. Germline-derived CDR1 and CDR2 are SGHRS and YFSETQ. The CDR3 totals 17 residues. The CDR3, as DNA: TGCGCCAGCAGCTTGGGGCCGATTGGGGATAGCGATCAGCCCCAGCATTTT. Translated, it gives CASSLGPIGDSDQPQHF.

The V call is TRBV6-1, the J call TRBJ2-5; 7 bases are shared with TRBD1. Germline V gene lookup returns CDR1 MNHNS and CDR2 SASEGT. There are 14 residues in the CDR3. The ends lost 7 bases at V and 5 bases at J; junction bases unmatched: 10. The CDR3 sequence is CASTSSGGRETQYF. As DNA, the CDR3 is TGTGCCAGCACATCATCAGGGGGTCGGGAGACCCAGTACTTC.

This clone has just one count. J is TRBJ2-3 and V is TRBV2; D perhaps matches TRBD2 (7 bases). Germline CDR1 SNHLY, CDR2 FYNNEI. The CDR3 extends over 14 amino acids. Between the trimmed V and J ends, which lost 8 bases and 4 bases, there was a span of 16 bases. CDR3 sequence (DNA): TGTGCCAGCCTAGGGGGGGGTCCCGCAGATACGCAGTATTTT. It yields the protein CASLGGGPADTQYF.

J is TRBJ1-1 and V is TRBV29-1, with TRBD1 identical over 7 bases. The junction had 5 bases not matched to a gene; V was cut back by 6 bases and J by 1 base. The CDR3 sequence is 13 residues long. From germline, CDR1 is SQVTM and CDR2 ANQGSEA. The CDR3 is CSVKGTENTEAFF. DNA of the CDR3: TGCAGCGTCAAAGGGACAGAGAACACTGAAGCTTTCTTT.

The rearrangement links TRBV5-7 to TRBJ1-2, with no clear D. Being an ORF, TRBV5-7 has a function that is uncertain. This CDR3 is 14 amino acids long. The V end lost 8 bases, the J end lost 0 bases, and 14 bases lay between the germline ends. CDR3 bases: TGTGCCAGGAAGACGTGCGAAACTAACTATGGCTACACCTTC. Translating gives CARKTCETNYGYTF.

DNA of the CDR3: TGTGCCAGCAGTTACTCGTATCCCAGAACGAACACTGAAGCTTTCTTT. It yields the protein CASSYSYPRTNTEAFF. The chain is built from TRBV6-6 and TRBJ1-1; D unclear. The CDR3 is 16 residues long. Trimming cost V 0 bases and J 1 base, with 12 bases left between them. The V gene's germline CDR1 is MNHNY and CDR2 SVGAGI (reference sequence).

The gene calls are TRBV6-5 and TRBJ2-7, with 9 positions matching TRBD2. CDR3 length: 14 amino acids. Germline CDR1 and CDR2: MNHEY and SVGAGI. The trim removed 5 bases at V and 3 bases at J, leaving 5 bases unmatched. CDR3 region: CASSRTSVGYEQYF. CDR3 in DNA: TGTGCCAGCAGTCGGACTAGCGTCGGCTACGAGCAGTACTTC.

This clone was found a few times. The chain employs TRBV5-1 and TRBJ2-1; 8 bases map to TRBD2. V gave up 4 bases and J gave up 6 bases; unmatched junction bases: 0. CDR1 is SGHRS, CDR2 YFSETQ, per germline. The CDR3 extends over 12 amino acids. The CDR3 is CASSSGSNEQFF. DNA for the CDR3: TGCGCCAGCAGCAGCGGGAGCAATGAGCAGTTCTTC.

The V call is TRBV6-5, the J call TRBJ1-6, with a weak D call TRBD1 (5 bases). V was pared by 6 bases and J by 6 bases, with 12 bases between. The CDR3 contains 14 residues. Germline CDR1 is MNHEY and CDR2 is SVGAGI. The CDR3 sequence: CASRKGVPNSPLHF. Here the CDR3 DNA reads TGTGCCAGCAGAAAAGGGGTCCCTAATTCACCCCTCCACTTT.

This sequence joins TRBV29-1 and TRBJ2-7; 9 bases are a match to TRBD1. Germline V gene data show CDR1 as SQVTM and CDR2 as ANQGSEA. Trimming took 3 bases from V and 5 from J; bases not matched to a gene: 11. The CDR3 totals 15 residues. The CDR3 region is CSVDGMTGGQHEQYF. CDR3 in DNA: TGCAGCGTTGACGGCATGACAGGGGGACAACACGAGCAGTACTTC.

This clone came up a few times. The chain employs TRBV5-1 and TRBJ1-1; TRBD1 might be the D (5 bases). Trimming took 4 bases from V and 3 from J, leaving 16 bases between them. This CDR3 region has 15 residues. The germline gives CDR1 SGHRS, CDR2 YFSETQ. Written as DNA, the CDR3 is TGCGCCAGCAGCGCACTTGACAGATTTCACACTGAAGCTTTCTTT. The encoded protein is CASSALDRFHTEAFF.

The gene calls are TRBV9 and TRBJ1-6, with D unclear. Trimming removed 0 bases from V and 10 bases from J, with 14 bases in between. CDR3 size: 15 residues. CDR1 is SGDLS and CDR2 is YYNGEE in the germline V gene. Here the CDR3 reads CASSVDLQLGSPLHF. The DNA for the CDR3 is TGTGCCAGCAGCGTAGATCTACAGTTGGGCTCACCCCTCCACTTT.

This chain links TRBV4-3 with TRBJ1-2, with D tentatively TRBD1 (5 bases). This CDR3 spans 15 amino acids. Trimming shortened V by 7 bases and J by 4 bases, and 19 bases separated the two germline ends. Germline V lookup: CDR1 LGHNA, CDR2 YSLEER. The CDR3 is CASNSGGSAIYGYTF. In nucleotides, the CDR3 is TGCGCCAGCAACAGTGGGGGATCTGCTATCTATGGCTACACCTTC.

The CDR3 coding sequence is TGCGCCAGCAGTCACGAGGGAGGGGACACTGAAGCTTTCTTT. It specifies CASSHEGGDTEAFF. The V and J genes are TRBV23-1 and TRBJ1-1, with a possible D match to TRBD1 (5 bases). Being an ORF, TRBV23-1 has a function that is uncertain. The CDR3 contains 14 residues. Trimming pared 3 bases from V and 3 bases from J, leaving 11 bases between.

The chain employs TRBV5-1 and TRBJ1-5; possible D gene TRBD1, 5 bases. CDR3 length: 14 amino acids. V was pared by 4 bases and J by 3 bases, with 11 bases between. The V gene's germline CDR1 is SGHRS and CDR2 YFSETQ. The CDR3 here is CASSPGPFNQPQHF. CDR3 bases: TGCGCCAGCAGCCCGGGACCTTTCAATCAGCCCCAGCATTTT.

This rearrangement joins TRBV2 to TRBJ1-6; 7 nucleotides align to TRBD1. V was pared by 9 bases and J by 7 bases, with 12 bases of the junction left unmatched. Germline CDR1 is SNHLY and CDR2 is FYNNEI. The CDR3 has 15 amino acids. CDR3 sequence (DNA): TGTGCCAGTAAATTGGACAGGACATCAAATTCACCCCTCCACTTT. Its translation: CASKLDRTSNSPLHF.

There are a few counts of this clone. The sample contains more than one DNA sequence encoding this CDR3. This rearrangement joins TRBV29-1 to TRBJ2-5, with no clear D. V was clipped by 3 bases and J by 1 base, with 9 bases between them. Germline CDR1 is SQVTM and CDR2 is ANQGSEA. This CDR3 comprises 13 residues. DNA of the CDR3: TGCAGCGTTGATGGTAGTCGCCAAGAGACCCAGTACTTC. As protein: CSVDGSRQETQYF. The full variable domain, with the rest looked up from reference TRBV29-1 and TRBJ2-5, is SAVISQKPSRDICQRGTSLTIQCQVDSQVTMMFWYRQQPGQSLTLIATANQGSEATYESGFVIDKFPISRPNLTFSTLTVSNMSPEDSSIYLCSVDGSRQETQYFGPGTRLLVL.

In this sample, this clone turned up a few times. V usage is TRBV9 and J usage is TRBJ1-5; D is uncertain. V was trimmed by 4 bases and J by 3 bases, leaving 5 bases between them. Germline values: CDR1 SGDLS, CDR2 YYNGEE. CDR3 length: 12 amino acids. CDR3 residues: CASSPDNQPQHF. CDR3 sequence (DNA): TGTGCCAGCAGCCCGGACAATCAGCCCCAGCATTTT. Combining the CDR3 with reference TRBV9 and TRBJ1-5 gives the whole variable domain DSGVTQTPKHLITATGQRVTLRCSPRSGDLSVYWYQQSLDQGLQFLIQYYNGEERAKGNILERFSAQQFPDLHSELNLSSLELGDSALYFCASSPDNQPQHFGDGTRLSIL.